This TCR beta chain emerged from a study of OX40 agonist ivuxolimab in advanced cancers. Study in general: Partial responses were observed in three patients, of whom one had hepatocellular carcinoma and two had cutaneous melanoma.

The cohort excluded patients with autoimmune disease history or systemic immunosuppression. Study-wide results and limits: At doses 0.1 to 3.0 mg/kg, CD4+ and CD8+ clones expanded. Among the lowest peripheral clonal expansion occurred in 0.1-3.0 mg/kg partial responders.

About this clone: Its specificity is not known.

CDR1 is SNHLY and CDR2 is FYNNEI in the germline V gene. V lost 2 bases, J lost 8 bases, and 7 bases stayed unmatched. The CDR3 length is 14 residues. Sequenced by immunoSEQ multiplex PCR; TCRdb stores in-frame clones only, minus some. The profile shows 100,000 to 150,000 clones, 85% to 95% of them singletons. J is TRBJ2-3 and V is TRBV2; 7 bases match TRBD1. This TCR was sampled from an adult with an advanced solid tumor such as melanoma, head and neck, liver or kidney cancer. Sample: CD4+ or CD8+ T cells sorted from blood, taken in a trial of the OX40 agonist ivuxolimab. For the CDR3, the DNA is TGTGCCAGCAGTGAACGTCAGGGGGAAAGTACGCAGTATTTT. It is translated as CASSERQGESTQYF.